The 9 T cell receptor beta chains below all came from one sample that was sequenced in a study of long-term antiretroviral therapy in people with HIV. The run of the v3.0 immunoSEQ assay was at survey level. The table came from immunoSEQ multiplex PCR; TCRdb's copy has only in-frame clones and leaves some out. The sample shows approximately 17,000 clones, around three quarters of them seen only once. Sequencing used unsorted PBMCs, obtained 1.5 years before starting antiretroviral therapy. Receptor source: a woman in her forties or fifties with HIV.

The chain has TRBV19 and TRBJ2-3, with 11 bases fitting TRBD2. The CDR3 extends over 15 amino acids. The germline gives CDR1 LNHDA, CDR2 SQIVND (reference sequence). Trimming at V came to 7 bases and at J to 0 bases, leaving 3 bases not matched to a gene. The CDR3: CASMSSGGSTDTQYF. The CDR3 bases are TGTGCCAGTATGTCTAGCGGGGGGAGCACAGATACGCAGTATTTT.

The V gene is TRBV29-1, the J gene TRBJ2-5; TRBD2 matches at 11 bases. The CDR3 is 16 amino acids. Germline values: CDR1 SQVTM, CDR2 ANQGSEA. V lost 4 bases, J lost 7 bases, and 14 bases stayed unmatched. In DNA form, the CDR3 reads TGCAGCGTTGTCCTTGCTAGCGGGGGGCCCCGGGCGACCCAGTACTTC. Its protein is CSVVLASGGPRATQYF.

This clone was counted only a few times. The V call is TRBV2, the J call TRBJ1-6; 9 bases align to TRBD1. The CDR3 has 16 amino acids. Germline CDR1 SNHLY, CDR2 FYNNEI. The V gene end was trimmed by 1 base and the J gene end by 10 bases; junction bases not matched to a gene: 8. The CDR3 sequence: CASSEVPGQGLSPLHF. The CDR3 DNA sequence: TGTGCCAGCAGTGAAGTTCCGGGACAGGGCCTATCACCCCTCCACTTT.

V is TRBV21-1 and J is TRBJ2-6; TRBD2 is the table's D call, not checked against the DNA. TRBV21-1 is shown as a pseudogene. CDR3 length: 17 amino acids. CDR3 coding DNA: TGTGCCAGCAGCAAAGTGGTCGGGGACTCTGGGGCCAACGTCCTGACTTTC. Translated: CASSKVVGDSGANVLTF.

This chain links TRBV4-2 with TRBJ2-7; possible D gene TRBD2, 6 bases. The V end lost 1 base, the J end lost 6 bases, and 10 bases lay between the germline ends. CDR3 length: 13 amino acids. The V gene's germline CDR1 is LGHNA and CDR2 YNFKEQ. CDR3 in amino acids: CASSQALLAEQYF. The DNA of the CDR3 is TGTGCCAGCAGCCAAGCCCTACTAGCCGAGCAGTACTTC.

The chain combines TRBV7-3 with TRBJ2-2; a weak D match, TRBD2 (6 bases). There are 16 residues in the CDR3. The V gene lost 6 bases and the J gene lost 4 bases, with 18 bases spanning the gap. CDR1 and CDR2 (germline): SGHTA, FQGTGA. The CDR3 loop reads CASSSPGLAATGELFF. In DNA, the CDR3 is TGTGCCAGCAGTTCCCCGGGGTTAGCGGCCACCGGGGAGCTGTTTTTT. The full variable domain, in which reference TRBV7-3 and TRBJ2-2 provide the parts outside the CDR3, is GAGVSQTPSNKVTEKGKYVELRCDPISGHTALYWYRQSLGQGPEFLIYFQGTGAADDSGLPNDRFFAVRPEGSVSTLKIQRTERGDSAVYLCASSSPGLAATGELFFGEGSRLTVL.

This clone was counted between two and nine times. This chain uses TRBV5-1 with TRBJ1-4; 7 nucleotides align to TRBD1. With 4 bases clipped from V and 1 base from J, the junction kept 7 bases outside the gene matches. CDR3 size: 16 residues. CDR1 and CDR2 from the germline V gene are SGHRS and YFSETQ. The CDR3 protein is CASSPEGAGTNEKLFF. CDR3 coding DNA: TGCGCCAGCAGCCCCGAGGGGGCGGGAACTAATGAAAAACTGTTTTTT.

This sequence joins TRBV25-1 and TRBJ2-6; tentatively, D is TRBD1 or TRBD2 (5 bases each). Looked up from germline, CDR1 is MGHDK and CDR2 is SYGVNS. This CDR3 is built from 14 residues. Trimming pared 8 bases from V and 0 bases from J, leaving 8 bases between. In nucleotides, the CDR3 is TGTGCCAGCGGGACGGCCTCTGGGGCCAACGTCCTGACTTTC. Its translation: CASGTASGANVLTF.

The chain's CDR3 is CASGAGGSDEQYF. CDR3 coding DNA: TGTGCCAGCGGTGCAGGGGGAAGCGACGAGCAGTACTTC. J is TRBJ2-7 and V is TRBV2, with 7 positions matching TRBD1. The CDR3 covers 13 residues. V dropped 8 bases and J dropped 5; count of bases not matched to a gene: 9. Germline V CDR1 and CDR2: SNHLY, FYNNEI.